Listed here are 2 T cell receptor beta chains from one sample, sequenced in a study of vaccination and CD4 T cells after COVID-19 (dated by TCRdb to 2021 to 2024). Reading the label with the study, this specimen's treatment or condition is: roughly 11-day PBMC culture with coronavirus spike peptide pools or control peptides (ViraFEST assay). Library creation used PCR. TCRdb lists the instrument as Illumina iSeq 100. At the Johns Hopkins FTIC core, DNA from the cultured CD4+ T cells underwent TCR sequencing with the Oncomine TCR Beta short-read assay. The public reads were quality trimmed at Q25 with fastp and then assembled into clones with MiXCR by TCRdb, keeping productive beta chains. Identical CDR3 proteins give one entry, which carries the most common genes and DNA. Counted in this sample were several thousand distinct CDR3 sequences; about three quarters of them appeared once. Roughly a fifth of the sample comes from the top ten.

Antigen specificity for these receptors is unknown. Sequencing was performed on CD4+ T cells from blood, cultured in vitro. Every receptor here comes from a human donor who had recovered from COVID-19.

This chain links TRBV23-1 with TRBJ1-2; D might be TRBD1 (6 bases). TRBV23-1 falls under the ORF class, with uncertain function. V lost 0 bases to trimming and J lost 7 bases, with 24 bases between them. This CDR3 region has 18 residues. CDR3 sequence: CASSQSARTDLEISGYTF. In nucleotides, the CDR3 is TGCGCCAGCAGTCAATCGGCGAGGACAGACCTAGAGATCTCTGGCTACACCTTC.

This clonotype was seen a few times. This chain links TRBV7-2 with TRBJ2-7, with 13 bases fitting TRBD2. The CDR3 covers 16 residues. Trimming took 4 bases from V and 4 from J; bases not matched to a gene: 7. CDR1 is SGHTA and CDR2 is FQGNSA in the germline V gene. As DNA, the CDR3 is TGTGCCAGCAGCTCACGGACTAGCGGGAGTAGGTACGAGCAGTACTTC. Its protein product is CASSSRTSGSRYEQYF.